The T cell receptor (beta chain) described here comes from a study of patients and donors after allogeneic stem cell transplantation. The CDR3 runs 16 residues. Germline V gives CDR1 SGHTA, CDR2 FQGTGA. Trimming took off 1 base at V and 2 bases at J, with 13 bases between the two ends. TCRdb independently ran MiXCR on the RT-PCR reads; one entry per CDR3 protein. This sample yields 200,000 to 250,000 distinct CDR3 sequences, of which 14% are seen a single time; approximately 10% belongs to the top ten. This clonotype was seen only a few times. This receptor was taken from a human donor who was either an allogeneic HSCT recipient or a stem cell or donor lymphocyte infusion donor (not recorded which). It is not recorded whose cells these are; they may come from a transplant donor. The sample comprised blood, either unsorted or a sorted T cell fraction (not recorded which). The rearrangement joins TRBV7-3 to TRBJ2-3; TRBD2 is a possible D gene (5 bases). DNA of the CDR3: TGTGCCAGCAGCTTAAGGGGAGTTCCGGTCACAGATACGCAGTATTTT. Translation gives CASSLRGVPVTDTQYF.